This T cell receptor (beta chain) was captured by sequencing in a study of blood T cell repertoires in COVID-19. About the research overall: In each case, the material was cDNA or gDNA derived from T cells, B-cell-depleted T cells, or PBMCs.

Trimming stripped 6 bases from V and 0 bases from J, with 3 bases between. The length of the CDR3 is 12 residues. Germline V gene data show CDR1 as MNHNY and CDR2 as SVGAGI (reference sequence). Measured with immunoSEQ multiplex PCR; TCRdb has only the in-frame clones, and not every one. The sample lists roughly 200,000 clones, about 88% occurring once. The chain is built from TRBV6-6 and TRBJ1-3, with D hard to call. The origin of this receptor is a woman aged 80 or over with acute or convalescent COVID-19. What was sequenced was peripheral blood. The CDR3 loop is CASSFSGNTIYF. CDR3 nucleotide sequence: TGTGCCAGCAGCTTCTCTGGAAACACCATATATTTT.